This T cell receptor beta chain derives from a study of regulatory T cells in long-lasting Graves disease. This clonotype was detected many times. As yet, its antigen is unknown. General study results and limits: Accuracy might have suffered from few samples. Persistent Graves' patients had lower TCR diversity than newly diagnosed ones.

The CDR3 runs to 15 residues. V was cut by 4 bases and J by 10 bases, with 19 bases left in between. Time point meaning: persistent/refractory GD, antithyroid drugs over 5 years with positive TRAb. RNA isolated from PBMCs was used to make the TCR library. Construction of TCR beta libraries relied on iRepertoire HTBI primers and on Arm-PCR targeting CDR3 regions. Authors' data handling: Samples collectively showed 60 to 75 TRBV and approximately 14 TRBJ segments. A single record per CDR3 protein comes from TCRdb applying MiXCR to the multiplex PCR reads. The V and J calls shown here were made by TCRdb, not taken from the authors' results. The table shows a few hundred thousand distinct CDR3 sequences, with 23% occurring only once.

The chain uses TRBV12-3 or TRBV12-4 and TRBJ1-4; the D gene is possibly TRBD1 (5 bases). The receptor comes from a female donor with Graves disease. The material was peripheral blood mononuclear cells (PBMCs), obtained when the disease was refractory, from a patient treated with antithyroid drugs. The CDR3 nucleotides read TGTGCCAGCAGTTCACCTGGGGGTCAGCCCGGAAAACTGTTTTTT. Translated, it gives CASSSPGGQPGKLFF.